This T cell receptor (beta chain) is from a study of blood T cell repertoires in COVID-19. Across the whole study: Sites in the United States, Italy and Spain provided acute and convalescent COVID-19 samples. PBMCs, B-cell-depleted T cells, or T cells were the source of the cDNA or gDNA that made up the material.

The CDR3 contains 18 residues. Trimming shortened V by 6 bases and J by 5 bases, and 26 bases separated the two germline ends. CDR1 is LNHDA, CDR2 SQIVND, per germline (reference sequence). Enrollment of patients from Seattle took place during active infection, with longitudinal follow-up. As originally analysed: It was from reference gene primer amplification that nucleated cell counts were estimated. Measured with immunoSEQ multiplex PCR; TCRdb has only the in-frame clones, and not every one. V and J calls and clone size are copied from that table; D and trimming were computed from the DNA. The data show 330,000 or so clones, with roughly 87% seen just once and more than 7.5% held by the top ten.

The TCR sequence derives from a man aged 25-45 years with COVID-19, enrolled during active disease. The rearrangement links TRBV19 to TRBJ1-5, with D perhaps TRBD1 (6 bases). The material sequenced was peripheral blood. CDR3 nucleotides: TGTGCCAGTAGGCCAATTTTAGGTGTCCGGACAGCTGATCAGCCCCAGCATTTT. This sequence encodes CASRPILGVRTADQPQHF.